This is a list of T cell receptor beta chains from one sample in a study of vaccination and CD4 T cells after COVID-19. These TCRs' antigens remain unknown. TCRdb re-analysed the PCR reads in MiXCR, keeping a single row per CDR3 protein. Of about 15,000 distinct CDR3 sequences in the sample, about 64% are singletons; the top ten hold around 6.2%. The sequenced material came from CD4+ T cells from blood, cultured in vitro. Every receptor here comes from a human donor who had recovered from COVID-19. Both conserved end residues are part of each CDR3. Rows give clone size only sometimes, using once, few, many, or a class for an expanded clone.

few	TRBJ2-3	TRBV6-4	CASSAVPLPIDTQYF
once	TRBJ1-2	TRBV19	CASSFLQGAGKGGYTF
NA	TRBJ1-5	TRBV20-1	CSARGPGADNQPQHF
NA	TRBJ1-2	TRBV14	CASSQGRIPYGYTF
NA	TRBJ1-6	TRBV6-1	CASIRGTGNSPLHF
NA	TRBJ1-5	TRBV19	CASSIAPRTGADQPQHF
NA	TRBJ1-1	TRBV12-3/TRBV12-4	CASTDTSRSEAFF
few	TRBJ2-2	TRBV19	CASSGQGKVNTGELFF
NA	TRBJ1-1	TRBV9	CASSPRGQMNTEAFF
NA	TRBJ1-1	TRBV7-9	CASSSPQRRRQGSATEAFF
NA	TRBJ1-4	TRBV7-9	CASSPLVETTNEKLFF